This TCR beta chain was recovered during a study of blood T cell repertoires in COVID-19. CDR1 is LGHNA and CDR2 is YSLEER in the germline V gene. The CDR3 extends over 17 amino acids. V trimming: 3 bases; J trimming: 0 bases; junction bases outside the gene matches: 6. TCRdb's table, derived via immunoSEQ multiplex PCR, lists solely in-frame clones and lacks some. This table has about 180,000 clones, roughly 90% appearing once. This chain links TRBV4-3 with TRBJ1-3, with TRBD1 identical over 9 bases. The source of this sequence is a man aged 50-59 years with acute or convalescent COVID-19. Sequenced material: peripheral blood. CDR3 coding DNA: TGCGCCAGCAGCCAGGGTCCGGGACAGGGCTCTGGAAACACCATATATTTT. This codes for CASSQGPGQGSGNTIYF.